These 2 T cell receptor beta chains originate from one sample sequenced in a study of control samples from healthy donors and cancer patients. Assay used: immunoSEQ multiplex PCR; TCRdb lists only in-frame clones, some missing. The sample carries 54,000 or so clones, 85% to 95% recorded once. Material for sequencing was blood. The receptors shown here come from a man aged 30-40 years in good health.

The DNA for the CDR3 is TGCGCCAGCAGCTTCGGACTAGCGGGAGACGTAGATACGCAGTATTTT. Translating gives CASSFGLAGDVDTQYF. This chain links TRBV5-1 with TRBJ2-3, with 13 bases matching TRBD2. This CDR3 contains 16 residues. The germline gives CDR1 SGHRS, CDR2 YFSETQ. V lost 2 bases, J lost 5 bases, and 5 bases stayed unmatched.

This sequence joins TRBV14 and TRBJ2-5; maybe TRBD2 (7 bases). The CDR3 totals 14 residues. Trimming cost V 2 bases and J 6 bases, with 13 bases left between them. Germline V gene lookup returns CDR1 SGHDN and CDR2 FVKESK. CDR3 protein: CASSQSAGAKTQYF. The DNA for the CDR3 is TGTGCCAGCAGCCAAAGCGCGGGGGCTAAGACCCAGTACTTC. Supplemented by reference TRBV14 and TRBJ2-5, the full variable domain reads EAGVTQFPSHSVIEKGQTVTLRCDPISGHDNLYWYRRVMGKEIKFLLHFVKESKQDESGMPNNRFLAERTGGTYSTLKVQPAELEDSGVYFCASSQSAGAKTQYFGPGTRLLVL.